Following are 29 T cell receptor beta chains from one sample sequenced in a study of blood T cell repertoires in COVID-19. Assay used: immunoSEQ multiplex PCR; TCRdb lists only in-frame clones, some missing. The table shows around 400,000 clones, with 88% occurring only once. Sequences were obtained from PBMCs or T cells enriched from blood (not recorded which). The receptor source for this set is a woman under 30 who had been exposed to COVID-19.

The chain combines TRBV6-5 with TRBJ2-7, with D possibly being TRBD1 (6 bases). CDR3 size: 13 residues. The ends were cut back, 6 bases at V and 2 bases at J, with 11 bases in the middle. The germline gives CDR1 MNHEY, CDR2 SVGAGI. The CDR3 sequence is CASRQGFTYEQYF. CDR3 in DNA: TGTGCCAGCAGACAGGGCTTTACCTACGAGCAGTACTTC.

V usage is TRBV11-2 and J usage is TRBJ2-5; 11 bases fit TRBD2. This CDR3 is 16 amino acids long. The germline gives CDR1 SGHAT, CDR2 FQNNGV. The V and J ends lost 4 bases and 4 bases, in that order; junction bases with no gene match: 8. This CDR3 is CASSSLAGGPLETQYF. DNA of the CDR3: TGTGCCAGCAGCTCGTTAGCGGGAGGGCCTTTAGAGACCCAGTACTTC.

The V gene is TRBV18, the J gene TRBJ2-5, with 13 positions matching TRBD2. This CDR3 has 17 amino acids. CDR1 and CDR2 (germline): KGHSH, LQKENI. With 4 bases clipped from V and 2 bases from J, the junction kept 7 bases outside the gene matches. CDR3 sequence (DNA): TGTGCCAGCTCACGAATGACTAGCGGGGGGCCACAAGAGACCCAGTACTTC. It codes for CASSRMTSGGPQETQYF.

The V gene is TRBV2, the J gene TRBJ1-2; tentative D call: TRBD1 (6 bases). The V and J ends lost 8 bases and 4 bases respectively, with 17 bases between them. The germline CDR1 and CDR2 sequences are SNHLY and FYNNEI. This CDR3 region has 14 residues. The CDR3 region is CASEPQGLGYGYTF. The CDR3 region has the DNA TGTGCCAGCGAACCCCAGGGGTTGGGCTATGGCTACACCTTC.

CDR3 sequence: CASSSNRDMDEKLFF. The CDR3 DNA reads TGTGCCAGCAGCTCCAACAGGGATATGGATGAAAAACTGTTTTTT. The chain is built from TRBV7-9 and TRBJ1-4; maybe TRBD1 (6 bases). V was cut by 4 bases and J by 6 bases, with 15 bases left in between. Looked up from germline, CDR1 is SEHNR and CDR2 is FQNEAQ (reference sequence). There are 15 residues in the CDR3.

The V gene is TRBV24-1, the J gene TRBJ1-5; D might be TRBD1 (5 bases). CDR1 is KGHDR and CDR2 is SFDVKD in the germline V gene. The CDR3 runs to 13 residues. V was pared by 5 bases and J by 9 bases, with 13 bases between. CDR3 sequence (DNA): TGTGCCACCAGTGGTAGGGGATTGGGGCCCCAGCATTTT. Encoded protein: CATSGRGLGPQHF.

The rearrangement uses TRBV28 and TRBJ1-2, with D possibly TRBD1 on 6 matching bases. The V end was cut by 5 bases, the J end by 4 bases, with 17 bases between. The CDR3 consists of 15 residues. The germline V gene has CDR1 MDHEN and CDR2 SYDVKM. CDR3 amino acids: CASSRGDQGTYGYTF. As DNA, the CDR3 is TGTGCCAGCAGTCGGGGCGATCAGGGGACCTATGGCTACACCTTC.

This clone was seen once. The rearrangement links TRBV6-5 to TRBJ2-1; 10 positions agree with TRBD2. CDR3 length equals 15 residues. Germline lookup yields CDR1 MNHEY and CDR2 SVGAGI. Trimming took 10 bases from V and 4 from J; bases not matched to a gene: 10. CDR3 residues: CATRGAGGDYNEQFF. CDR3 coding DNA: TGTGCCACCAGGGGAGCGGGAGGGGATTACAATGAGCAGTTCTTC.

This chain joins TRBV20-1 and TRBJ2-5; a weak D match, TRBD1 (5 bases). The germline V gene has CDR1 DFQATT and CDR2 SNEGSKA (reference sequence). The CDR3 spans 10 residues. V shed 5 bases and J shed 11 bases, with 12 bases lying between them. In DNA, the CDR3 is TGCAGTGCTTCTAGGGGCTGGCAGTACTTC. Its translation is CSASRGWQYF.

CDR3 bases: TGCGCCAGCAGCTCCGGGACAGGGAACACTGAAGCTTTCTTT. Translating gives CASSSGTGNTEAFF. The chain employs TRBV5-1 and TRBJ1-1; 8 nucleotides align to TRBD1. The J segment lost 1 base and the V segment lost 3 bases, leaving 2 bases of the junction unmatched. The germline V gene has CDR1 SGHRS and CDR2 YFSETQ. CDR3 size: 14 residues. The full variable domain, rest sourced from reference TRBV5-1 and TRBJ1-1, is KAGVTQTPRYLIKTRGQQVTLSCSPISGHRSVSWYQQTPGQGLQFLFEYFSETQRNKGNFPGRFSGRQFSNSRSEMNVSTLELGDSALYLCASSSGTGNTEAFFGQGTRLTVV.

This clone was detected only once. The chain carries TRBV7-9 and TRBJ2-3; 13 bases agree with TRBD2. The length of the CDR3 is 18 residues. Germline trimming cut 5 bases from V and 3 bases from J; bases unmatched to any gene: 11. Germline CDR1 reads SEHNR; CDR2 reads FQNEAQ (reference sequence). CDR3 coding DNA: TGTGCCAGCAGCACCCGTCGGACTAGCGGGAGTTGGACAGATACGCAGTATTTT. Translation: CASSTRRTSGSWTDTQYF.

The chain couples TRBV11-2 to TRBJ1-1, with D perhaps matching TRBD1 (6 bases). Germline V gives CDR1 SGHAT, CDR2 FQNNGV. Trimming pared 2 bases from V and 4 bases from J, leaving 8 bases between. The CDR3 is 13 amino acids. CDR3 coding DNA: TGTGCCAGCAGCTTAATCAGGGGCACTGAAGCTTTCTTT. This gives the protein CASSLIRGTEAFF.

V gene TRBV28 combines with J gene TRBJ2-7; 9 nucleotides match TRBD1. The length of the CDR3 is 15 residues. Germline V CDR1 and CDR2: MDHEN, SYDVKM. The V gene end was trimmed by 6 bases and the J gene end by 6 bases; junction bases not matched to a gene: 12. DNA for the CDR3: TGTGCCAGCAGACCGGGACAGGGCTCACCGGGCGAGCAGTACTTC. Its translation is CASRPGQGSPGEQYF.

The chain has TRBV19 and TRBJ1-2; 10 nucleotides align to TRBD1. CDR1 is LNHDA, CDR2 SQIVND, per germline (reference sequence). The CDR3 loop spans 15 amino acids. V was clipped by 5 bases and J by 4 bases; unmatched bases: 7. CDR3 region: CASSPGTGAGYGYTF. The DNA of the CDR3 is TGTGCCAGTAGTCCAGGGACAGGGGCCGGCTATGGCTACACCTTC.

This chain joins TRBV20-1 and TRBJ2-7, with 7 bases that match TRBD2. V shed 3 bases and J 2 bases; nucleotides not matched to a gene: 7. Looked up from germline, CDR1 is DFQATT and CDR2 is SNEGSKA (reference sequence). This CDR3 has 14 residues. The CDR3: CSASRASGTYEQYF. As DNA, the CDR3 is TGCAGTGCTAGTAGGGCTAGCGGAACCTACGAGCAGTACTTC.

J is TRBJ2-3 and V is TRBV13; maybe TRBD2 (5 bases). The germline V gene has CDR1 PRHDT and CDR2 FYEKMQ (reference sequence). V shed 5 bases and J shed 3 bases, with 18 bases lying between them. This CDR3 comprises 16 residues. CDR3: CASSPGGGGLTDTQYF. CDR3 nucleotide sequence: TGTGCCAGCAGCCCAGGCGGCGGCGGGTTGACAGATACGCAGTATTTT.

The rearrangement joins TRBV28 to TRBJ2-7; 10 positions match TRBD1. The V gene's germline CDR1 is MDHEN and CDR2 SYDVKM. J gave up 9 bases and V 5 bases, and 13 bases lay outside the gene matches. The CDR3 loop spans 15 amino acids. Here the CDR3 reads CASSPEGTGAIGQYF. The CDR3 bases are TGTGCCAGCAGTCCTGAAGGGACAGGGGCCATCGGGCAGTACTTC.

V usage is TRBV10-1 and J usage is TRBJ2-2; 10 nucleotides align to TRBD2. This CDR3 region has 15 residues. Germline V CDR1 and CDR2: WNHNN, SYGVQD (reference sequence). The V segment lost 5 bases and the J segment 7 bases; nucleotides outside the gene matches: 7. The CDR3 coding sequence is TGCGCCAGCAGTTTTCTAGCGGGAGAAGTCGGGGAGCTGTTTTTT. This sequence encodes CASSFLAGEVGELFF.

The genes are TRBV6-5 and TRBJ2-4; tentatively, D is TRBD2 (6 bases). V was shortened by 6 bases and J by 3 bases, with 12 bases between the two germline ends. CDR1 and CDR2 from the germline V gene are MNHEY and SVGAGI. This CDR3 spans 14 amino acids. The CDR3 coding sequence is TGTGCCAGCAGAGACGGGGGTGACAAAAACATTCAGTACTTC. It encodes CASRDGGDKNIQYF.

The V and J genes are TRBV7-9 and TRBJ1-5, with D possibly TRBD1 on 6 matching bases. The germline V gene encodes CDR1 SEHNR and CDR2 FQNEAQ (reference sequence). V shed 6 bases and J shed 0 bases, with 21 bases lying between them. CDR3 size: 18 residues. CDR3 DNA sequence: TGTGCCAGCAGATATGGGGGGGCAATGCTTTATAGCAATCAGCCCCAGCATTTT. This sequence encodes CASRYGGAMLYSNQPQHF.

Only one count was recorded for this clone. At one end, the junction sequence differs from germline, possibly due to a read error. The chain links TRBV2 to TRBJ2-1, with TRBD2 matching 11 bases. Looked up from germline, CDR1 is SNHLY and CDR2 is FYNNEI. CDR3 size: 16 residues. CDR3 amino acids: CASSEELAGAYNEQFF. For the CDR3, the DNA is TGTGCCAGCAGCGAAGAACTAGCGGGGGCTTACAATGAGCAGTTCTTC.

The count of this clone is one. This chain links TRBV4-3 with TRBJ1-4; 7 positions match TRBD1. The J segment lost 7 bases and the V segment lost 0 bases, leaving 8 bases of the junction unmatched. Germline V gene sequence: CDR1 LGHNA, CDR2 YSLEER. The CDR3 has 16 residues. Here the CDR3 reads CASSQDQTGYGEKLFF. The CDR3 region has the DNA TGCGCCAGCAGCCAAGACCAGACAGGGTACGGTGAAAAACTGTTTTTT.

Remarks on this clone: The sample holds other DNA sequences that translate to the same CDR3. The chain combines TRBV19 with TRBJ1-5; 9 bases line up with TRBD1. V gave up 8 bases and J gave up 4 bases; unmatched junction bases: 3. Germline V gene sequence: CDR1 LNHDA, CDR2 SQIVND (reference sequence). The CDR3 consists of 13 residues. The CDR3 loop reads CASRDRVNQPQHF. CDR3 bases: TGTGCCAGTCGGGACAGGGTGAATCAGCCCCAGCATTTT.

The chain combines TRBV5-4 with TRBJ2-3, with TRBD1 matching 11 bases. The length of the CDR3 is 15 residues. The V and J ends lost 2 bases and 4 bases, in that order; junction bases with no gene match: 3. CDR1 is SGHNT, CDR2 YYREEE, per germline (reference sequence). CDR3: CASSFGQGAPDTQYF. CDR3 bases: TGTGCCAGCAGCTTTGGACAGGGGGCCCCAGATACGCAGTATTTT.

This rearrangement joins TRBV7-9 to TRBJ1-1; tentatively, D is TRBD1 (6 bases). The V and J ends lost 6 bases and 0 bases respectively, with 11 bases between them. CDR1 SEHNR and CDR2 FQNEAQ come from the germline V gene (reference sequence). The CDR3 has 14 residues. The CDR3 loop reads CASSSTGLNTEAFF. The DNA for the CDR3 is TGTGCCAGCAGTTCGACAGGTCTGAACACTGAAGCTTTCTTT.

The CDR3 DNA reads TGTGCCAGCAGTTTCCACCAGGGGGCCCTTAGCAATCAGCCCCAGCATTTT. Its translation: CASSFHQGALSNQPQHF. The rearrangement uses TRBV28 and TRBJ1-5, with TRBD1 matching over 8 bases. From germline, CDR1 is MDHEN and CDR2 SYDVKM. The V and J ends lost 3 bases and 0 bases, in that order; junction bases with no gene match: 7. The CDR3 is 17 amino acids.

The rearrangement uses TRBV6-5 and TRBJ1-1; the D is unclear. Trimming pared 2 bases from V and 6 bases from J, leaving 10 bases between. CDR1 and CDR2 (germline): MNHEY, SVGAGI. The CDR3 contains 13 residues. CDR3 DNA sequence: TGTGCCAGCAGTTACAGGGAGGTCTCTGAAGCTTTCTTT. Amino acid sequence: CASSYREVSEAFF.

The chain joins TRBV3-1 (or the pseudogene TRBV3-2) to TRBJ2-2; tentative D call: TRBD2 (6 bases). There are 15 residues in the CDR3. The ends were cut back, 1 base at V and 6 bases at J, with 12 bases in the middle. The germline CDR1 and CDR2 sequences are LGHDT and YNNKEL (reference sequence). This chain's CDR3 is CASSQGPGEPGELFF. Here the CDR3 DNA reads TGTGCCAGCAGCCAAGGGCCGGGGGAGCCCGGGGAGCTGTTTTTT.

V and J are TRBV7-2 and TRBJ2-5, with D maybe TRBD2 (6 bases). In germline, CDR1 is SGHTA, CDR2 FQGNSA. This CDR3 is 14 amino acids long. The ends were cut back, 10 bases at V and 3 bases at J, with 18 bases in the middle. In DNA form, the CDR3 reads TGTGCCACCGGTCAGAAAAGGAGGGAAGAGACCCAGTACTTC. This translates into CATGQKRREETQYF.